This is a list of T cell receptor beta chains from one sample in a study of T cells in Graves' hyperthyroidism and ophthalmopathy. TCRdb used MiXCR to reprocess the multiplex PCR reads, holding one entry per CDR3 protein. Of over 650,000 distinct CDR3 sequences listed, less than 20% are singletons. Sequenced input: blood. The receptors shown here come from a man younger than 30 with Graves' hyperthyroidism. The CDR3 runs from the conserved cysteine through the conserved F or W. Each record gives: D gene, V gene, J gene, clone size, CDR3 DNA, CDR3 protein. The D gene is left open where the match is weak. Clone size is given for some rows only: seen once, a few or many times, or a class if the clone is expanded.

.	TRBV19	TRBJ2-7	.	TGTGCCACCCAAGAGGCGCTATCCTACGAGCAGTACTTC	CATQEALSYEQYF
.	TRBV6-1	TRBJ2-1	.	TGTGCCAGCCGGGCTGGAGGGGCCAATGAGCAGTTCTTC	CASRAGGANEQFF
TRBD1	TRBV7-9	TRBJ2-2	many	TGTGCCAGCGAGGACCCGACAGGGGTCACCGGGGAGCTGTTTTTT	CASEDPTGVTGELFF
.	TRBV6-1	TRBJ1-1	few	TGTGCCAGCATCACAGGGCAAGGGACTGAAGCTTTCTTT	CASITGQGTEAFF
TRBD2	TRBV3-1	TRBJ2-1	many	TGTGCCAGCAGCCCTACCGGGAGGGCGGGGCCGTCAATTTACAATGAGCAGTTCTTC	CASSPTGRAGPSIYNEQFF
.	TRBV27	TRBJ2-7	.	TGTGCCAGCAGTTTAGCAGGGGACGTATCCTACGAGCAGTACTTC	CASSLAGDVSYEQYF
.	TRBV28	TRBJ2-7	many	TGTGCCAGCAGTTTAAGCATCGGGCGGGAGCAGTACTTC	CASSLSIGREQYF
.	TRBV12-3/TRBV12-4	TRBJ2-3	many	TGTGCCAGCGGCGGGGTAGCCAGCACAGATACGCAGTATTTT	CASGGVASTDTQYF
.	TRBV27	TRBJ2-7	few	TGTGCCAGCAGTTTAAAGATGGTGGCCTACGAGCAGTACTTC	CASSLKMVAYEQYF
.	TRBV6-2/TRBV6-3	TRBJ1-2	once	TGTGCCAGCAGTTATGGCAGCTGGAACTATGGCTACACCTTC	CASSYGSWNYGYTF
TRBD2	TRBV19	TRBJ2-1	few	TGTGCCAGTAATTCACGGACTAGCGGGAGATACAATGAGCAGTTCTTC	CASNSRTSGRYNEQFF
.	TRBV3-1	TRBJ2-7	.	TGTGCCAGCAGCCAACCCCCGGGACCGACTTCCTACGAGCAGTACTTC	CASSQPPGPTSYEQYF
TRBD1	TRBV9	TRBJ2-2	few	TGTGCCAGCAGCGACCGGGACAGGGTGGGTAGCACGGACACCGGGGAGCTGTTTTTT	CASSDRDRVGSTDTGELFF
.	TRBV5-6	TRBJ1-4	.	TGTGCCAGCAGCCCCGGGCTGATAGCAACTAATGAAAAACTGTTTTTT	CASSPGLIATNEKLFF
.	TRBV2	TRBJ1-5	many	TGTGCCAGCAGTGCCCAAAATCAGCCCCAGCATTTT	CASSAQNQPQHF
.	TRBV7-6	TRBJ2-7	many	TGTGCCAGCAGCACCGAGGCTGGGCGATTCTCCTACGAGCAGTACTTC	CASSTEAGRFSYEQYF
.	TRBV6-1	TRBJ2-1	.	TGTGCCAGCCCGGATTTACTGACCCGGGCCTACAATGAGCAGTTCTTC	CASPDLLTRAYNEQFF
TRBD2	TRBV28	TRBJ2-7	many	TGTGCCAGCAGTTCCCCCGGGACTAGCGAATACGAGCAGTACTTC	CASSSPGTSEYEQYF
.	TRBV7-9	TRBJ2-7	few	TGTGCCAGCAGCTTAGAGGGACCCCGGGAGCAGTACTTC	CASSLEGPREQYF
.	TRBV9	TRBJ2-5	.	TGTGCCAGCAGCGCGACATCAGGACTACTTGTCGAGACCCAGTACTTC	CASSATSGLLVETQYF
TRBD2	TRBV9	TRBJ2-3	.	TGTGCCAGCAGCCTTCTAGGAGCGGGGTTCACAGATACGCAGTATTTT	CASSLLGAGFTDTQYF
.	TRBV12-3/TRBV12-4	TRBJ2-1	.	TGTGCCAGTCGTCAGGGGCATGAGCAGTTCTTC	CASRQGHEQFF
TRBD1	TRBV9	TRBJ2-1	.	TGTGCCAGCAGCGTAGCGGGGAACAGGGGGCAGAATGAGCAGTTCTTC	CASSVAGNRGQNEQFF
TRBD2	TRBV2	TRBJ2-5	many	TGTGCCAGCAGTGTAGCGGGTGCCCGGGAGACCCAGTACTTC	CASSVAGARETQYF
.	TRBV30	TRBJ1-1	many	TGTGCAAACTCATTGGCCGGACCCTCGAACACTGAAGCTTTCTTT	CANSLAGPSNTEAFF
TRBD1	TRBV6-1	TRBJ1-6	many	TGTGCCAGCAGGGGACGGACAGGAAATTCACCCCTCCACTTT	CASRGRTGNSPLHF
.	TRBV19	TRBJ1-1	many	TGTGCCAGTAGTATTGGTGTCAGATTGAACACTGAAGCTTTCTTT	CASSIGVRLNTEAFF
TRBD2	TRBV10-3	TRBJ2-7	many	TGTGCCATCAGTCATTCCGCCCGCGGGGGAGACTCCTACGAGCAGTACTTC	CAISHSARGGDSYEQYF
TRBD2	TRBV7-2	TRBJ2-5	many	TGTGCCAGCAGCCGACTAGCGCTCTACCAAGAGACCCAGTACTTC	CASSRLALYQETQYF
TRBD1	TRBV6-1	TRBJ1-1	.	TGTGCCAGCGGACCCGCCAGGGGGATGAACACTGAAGCTTTCTTT	CASGPARGMNTEAFF
TRBD1	TRBV5-4	TRBJ2-7	few	TGTGCCAGCAGCCCCGGGACAGGTAGAGCCTCCTACGAGCAGTACTTC	CASSPGTGRASYEQYF
TRBD2	TRBV5-8	TRBJ2-2	many	TGTGCCAGCAGCTTGGGACTAGCGGGGAACACCGGGGAGCTGTTTTTT	CASSLGLAGNTGELFF
.	TRBV27	TRBJ2-5	few	TGTGCCAGCAGTTTAGATTTCGGAGAGACCCAGTACTTC	CASSLDFGETQYF
.	TRBV3-1	TRBJ2-1	.	TGTGCCAGCAGCCAAGGGGGTGTATCAGAGTTCTTC	CASSQGGVSEFF
.	TRBV29-1	TRBJ1-5	many	TGCAGCGTTGCAGGGAGAGGCAATCAGCCCCAGCATTTT	CSVAGRGNQPQHF
.	TRBV27	TRBJ2-3	few	TGTGCCAGCAGTTTGGGGGCAAGGAACACAGATACGCAGTATTTT	CASSLGARNTDTQYF
TRBD2	TRBV3-1	TRBJ2-2	many	TGTGCCAGCAGCTCTACTAGCGAAGGCGGGGAGCTGTTTTTT	CASSSTSEGGELFF
.	TRBV7-2	TRBJ1-2	.	TGTGCCAGCAGTACTCGGGGTGGTGGCTACACCTTC	CASSTRGGGYTF
.	TRBV28	TRBJ2-7	many	TGTGCCAGCAGCCGCCGGCTAAGAGGTTACGAGCAGTACTTC	CASSRRLRGYEQYF
TRBD2	TRBV28	TRBJ2-1	many	TGTGCCAGCAGGTCGTCTAGCGGGAGCCTCTCCTACAATGAGCAGTTCTTC	CASRSSSGSLSYNEQFF
.	TRBV28	TRBJ2-7	many	TGTGCCAGCAGTTCAGACATGGGCCACGAGCAGTACTTC	CASSSDMGHEQYF
.	TRBV28	TRBJ1-2	few	TGTGCCAGCAGTTTCGGGGTGATTTCCTATGGCTACACCTTC	CASSFGVISYGYTF
.	TRBV20-1	TRBJ2-1	many	TGCAGTGCCTATGAAGGGAAGGGGGCCTACAATGAGCAGTTCTTC	CSAYEGKGAYNEQFF
.	TRBV28	TRBJ1-2	many	TGTGCCAGCAGTTTAACGCGCTATGGCTACACCTTC	CASSLTRYGYTF
.	TRBV3-1	TRBJ1-4	.	TGTGCCAGCAGCCAGGGCACCGTGAATGAAAAACTGTTTTTT	CASSQGTVNEKLFF
.	TRBV20-1	TRBJ1-6	few	TGCAGTGCTAGAAAAAGGGTGTACTCCTATAATTCACCCCTCCACTTT	CSARKRVYSYNSPLHF
TRBD1	TRBV28	TRBJ2-4	many	TGTGCCAGCAGTCTACGACAGGGGCCTCTAGCCAAAAACATTCAGTACTTC	CASSLRQGPLAKNIQYF
TRBD2	TRBV28	TRBJ2-3	.	TGTGCCAGCAGTTCCCCGGCTAGCGGTGCAGATACGCAGTATTTT	CASSSPASGADTQYF
TRBD1	TRBV27	TRBJ1-2	many	TGTGCCAGCAGCGGACAGGAGAACTATGGCTACACCTTC	CASSGQENYGYTF
TRBD2	TRBV29-1	TRBJ2-1	.	TGCAGCGTGATGACTAGCGGGAGTCGGGGGTACAATGAGCAGTTCTTC	CSVMTSGSRGYNEQFF
.	TRBV20-1	TRBJ1-4	many	TGCAGTGCTAGAGAGGGGTCTCCCCGTAATGAAAAACTGTTTTTT	CSAREGSPRNEKLFF
TRBD2	TRBV20-1	TRBJ2-3	.	TGCAGTGCCATGACTAGCGGGAGGATCGGGAGCACAGATACGCAGTATTTT	CSAMTSGRIGSTDTQYF
.	TRBV7-9	TRBJ2-3	many	TGTGCCAGCGCTACACTAGGAGATACGCAGTATTTT	CASATLGDTQYF
.	TRBV30	TRBJ1-2	.	TGTGCCTGGAGTCTGGGGATTAGTGGCTACACCTTC	CAWSLGISGYTF
TRBD2	TRBV5-1	TRBJ2-2	few	TGCGCCAGCAGCCCTTTGACTAGCGGGAGGACTGCGAACACCGGGGAGCTGTTTTTT	CASSPLTSGRTANTGELFF
.	TRBV12-3/TRBV12-4	TRBJ2-3	many	TGTGCCAGCAGTCAGGGACAACCCGCGGCAGATACGCAGTATTTT	CASSQGQPAADTQYF
.	TRBV5-8	TRBJ2-3	.	TGTGCCAGCAGCTTACTCCCGCCAGGGGCCGATACGCAGTATTTT	CASSLLPPGADTQYF
TRBD2	TRBV11-3	TRBJ2-5	many	TGTGCCAGCAGCTCGAGCGGGACCCCTCAAGAGACCCAGTACTTC	CASSSSGTPQETQYF
TRBD1	TRBV6-2/TRBV6-3	TRBJ2-7	few	TGTGCCAGCAGTTACCCGATGGGACAGGGCCTCCTCGAGCAGTACTTC	CASSYPMGQGLLEQYF
.	TRBV18	TRBJ2-7	many	TGTGCCAGCTCACCACCGGGTATAGTGGGCGAGCAGTACTTC	CASSPPGIVGEQYF